The 14 T cell receptor beta chains in this list originate from one sample, sequenced in a study of T-cell memory formation after mild COVID-19. TCRdb re-analysed the 5' RACE reads in MiXCR, keeping a single row per CDR3 protein. The sample has hundreds of thousands of distinct CDR3 sequences, 20% to 25% seen once. The specimen sequenced was PBMCs or a T cell subset sorted from them (not recorded which). These receptors were collected from an adult woman who had mild COVID-19 (a few samples of this study predate the infection). Cell type and time point are not known.

The chain combines TRBV2 with TRBJ2-1, with 11 bases aligning to TRBD2. The CDR3 has 13 amino acids. The V segment lost 8 bases and the J segment 9 bases; nucleotides outside the gene matches: 6. The germline V gene has CDR1 SNHLY and CDR2 FYNNEI. The DNA for the CDR3 is TGTGCCAGCTGCGAACTAGCGGGGGCTGAGCAGTTCTTC. As protein: CASCELAGAEQFF. Full variable domain (rest looked up from reference TRBV2 and TRBJ2-1): EPEVTQTPSHQVTQMGQEVILRCVPISNHLYFYWYRQILGQKVEFLVSFYNNEISEKSEIFDDQFSVERPDGSNFTLKIRSTKLEDSAMYFCASCELAGAEQFFGPGTRLTVL.

V and J are TRBV5-1 and TRBJ2-3; TRBD2 matches at 8 bases. The CDR3 covers 17 residues. V shed 0 bases and J 2 bases; nucleotides not matched to a gene: 8. The germline V gene encodes CDR1 SGHRS and CDR2 YFSETQ. For the CDR3, the DNA is TGCGCCAGCAGCTTGGGTAGGACTAGCAGGCACACAGATACGCAGTATTTT. As protein: CASSLGRTSRHTDTQYF.

The V and J genes are TRBV2 and TRBJ2-2; D might be TRBD2 (6 bases). The CDR3 spans 14 residues. Trimming took off 4 bases at V and 6 bases at J, with 12 bases between the two ends. CDR1 and CDR2 (germline): SNHLY, FYNNEI. CDR3 residues: CASSGLVLAGELFF. In DNA form, the CDR3 reads TGTGCCAGCAGTGGACTAGTGCTGGCCGGGGAGCTGTTTTTT. The full variable domain, completed using reference TRBV2 and TRBJ2-2, is EPEVTQTPSHQVTQMGQEVILRCVPISNHLYFYWYRQILGQKVEFLVSFYNNEISEKSEIFDDQFSVERPDGSNFTLKIRSTKLEDSAMYFCASSGLVLAGELFFGEGSRLTVL.

This clonotype was counted a few times. The chain joins TRBV30 to TRBJ2-2; TRBD2 agrees at 8 bases. Germline V gene lookup returns CDR1 GTSNPN and CDR2 SVGIG (reference sequence). The CDR3 loop spans 17 amino acids. Trimming took 0 bases from V and 2 from J; bases not matched to a gene: 8. The CDR3 nucleotides are TGTGCCTGGAGTGTAGGCTTCAGCGGGGGCAACACCGGGGAGCTGTTTTTT. Its protein product is CAWSVGFSGGNTGELFF.

The chain combines TRBV27 with TRBJ2-2, with D perhaps TRBD2 (6 bases). In germline, CDR1 is MNHEY, CDR2 SMNVEV (reference sequence). The CDR3 spans 15 residues. Between the trimmed V and J ends, which lost 6 bases and 6 bases, there was a span of 17 bases. The CDR3, as DNA: TGTGCCAGCAGGAGACTTTTGGGGGAGGCCGGGGAGCTGTTTTTT. Translated, it gives CASRRLLGEAGELFF.

This clonotype was recorded a few times. An end of the junction differs from the germline gene, which may be a read error. The V and J genes are TRBV6-2 or TRBV6-3 and TRBJ2-4; TRBD1 agrees at 10 bases. This CDR3 comprises 12 residues. CDR1 is MNHEY and CDR2 is SVGEGT in the germline V gene. CDR3 amino acids: CASSIGQGVRNF. CDR3 bases: TGTGCCAGCAGTATCGGACAGGGGGTCAGGAACTTC.

The gene calls are TRBV5-5 and TRBJ2-5; 8 bases are shared with TRBD2. V was clipped by 4 bases and J by 0 bases; unmatched bases: 8. The CDR3 loop spans 16 amino acids. The germline gives CDR1 SGHKS, CDR2 YYEKEE (reference sequence). The CDR3 DNA reads TGTGCCAGCAGCCCCCGGGGTAGCGGGAACCAAGAGACCCAGTACTTC. This encodes CASSPRGSGNQETQYF.

The rearrangement joins TRBV7-8 to TRBJ1-2, with 7 bases identical to TRBD1. The length of the CDR3 is 16 residues. The V and J ends lost 0 bases and 0 bases, in that order; junction bases with no gene match: 4. CDR1 SGHVS and CDR2 FQNEAQ come from the germline V gene. CDR3 sequence reads: CASSLATGMPNYGYTF. As DNA, the CDR3 is TGTGCCAGCAGCTTAGCGACAGGGATGCCTAACTATGGCTACACCTTC.

This clonotype was seen a few times. This chain connects TRBV5-1 to TRBJ2-3; 7 bases match TRBD1. With 2 bases clipped from V and 2 bases from J, the junction kept 5 bases outside the gene matches. The CDR3 is 15 residues long. Germline lookup yields CDR1 SGHRS and CDR2 YFSETQ. CDR3 sequence reads: CASSLKTGPTDTQYF. Here the CDR3 DNA reads TGCGCCAGCAGCTTAAAGACAGGGCCCACAGATACGCAGTATTTT.

V is TRBV5-5 and J is TRBJ2-2, with 7 bases fitting TRBD2. This CDR3 is 19 amino acids long. CDR1 and CDR2 (germline): SGHKS, YYEKEE (reference sequence). Trimming removed 3 bases from V and 2 bases from J; junction bases left unmatched: 16. The CDR3 bases are TGTGCCAGCAGCTGGGAGCGGGACCACGAATACACAAACACCGGGGAGCTGTTTTTT. This gives the protein CASSWERDHEYTNTGELFF.

The rearrangement links TRBV15 to TRBJ1-2; TRBD1 aligns across 8 bases. In germline, CDR1 is LNHNV, CDR2 YYDKDF (reference sequence). V shed 0 bases, J shed 8 bases, and the junction held 11 bases outside the gene matches. CDR3 length: 16 residues. The chain's CDR3 is CATSRDPGQGGWGYTF. Written as DNA, the CDR3 is TGTGCCACCAGCAGAGATCCCGGACAGGGAGGATGGGGCTACACCTTC. Filled out from reference TRBV15 and TRBJ1-2, the complete variable domain reads DAMVIQNPRYQVTQFGKPVTLSCSQTLNHNVMYWYQQKSSQAPKLLFHYYDKDFNNEADTPDNFQSRRPNTSFCFLDIRSPGLGDTAMYLCATSRDPGQGGWGYTFGSGTRLTVV.

The V gene is TRBV20-1, the J gene TRBJ2-7, with a possible D match to TRBD1 (6 bases). The CDR3 covers 14 residues. Germline V gene sequence: CDR1 DFQATT, CDR2 SNEGSKA (reference sequence). Trimming removed 3 bases from V and 4 bases from J, with 16 bases in between. CDR3 coding DNA: TGCAGTGCTAGTAACGTGTGGGGGCTATACGAGCAGTACTTC. It is translated as CSASNVWGLYEQYF.

This chain uses TRBV20-1 with TRBJ2-7; D unresolved. V was clipped by 0 bases and J by 6 bases, with 24 bases between them. This CDR3 contains 17 residues. Germline CDR1 reads DFQATT; CDR2 reads SNEGSKA (reference sequence). The CDR3: CSAREFAGFPSGFEQYF. In nucleotides, the CDR3 is TGCAGTGCTAGAGAATTCGCTGGTTTCCCTTCCGGATTCGAGCAGTACTTC.

The rearrangement joins TRBV19 to TRBJ1-2; D is possibly TRBD1 (5 bases). The ends were cut back, 11 bases at V and 8 bases at J, with 18 bases in the middle. The V gene's germline CDR1 is LNHDA and CDR2 SQIVND (reference sequence). There are 12 residues in the CDR3. CDR3: CASWGGPEGYTF. Written as DNA, the CDR3 is TGTGCCTCCTGGGGGGGACCAGAAGGCTACACCTTC.